Following are 19 T cell receptor beta chains from one sample sequenced in a study of blood T cells in healthy people across ages. A second PCR of 7 to 11 cycles used a sample-barcoded 5' primer and a J-beta primer mix. Each CDR3 protein gets one entry after TCRdb re-called the 5' RACE reads with MiXCR. The table includes roughly 1,000,000 distinct CDR3 sequences, roughly a quarter detected once. The same specimen was also included in a second study, on T cells of mothers and their children.

The sample was blood. These receptor sequences come from a girl aged 2 to 10 in good health.

This sequence joins TRBV28 and TRBJ2-7; D gene unclear. Trimming removed 8 bases from V and 3 bases from J, with 8 bases in between. This CDR3 has 11 residues. CDR1 is MDHEN and CDR2 is SYDVKM in the germline V gene. CDR3 sequence (DNA): TGTGCCAGCCTCTCGAACTACGAGCAGTACTTC. This codes for CASLSNYEQYF.

This clonotype was seen only a few times. This chain connects TRBV9 to TRBJ2-1; 8 nucleotides align to TRBD2. The CDR3 is 17 residues long. Per the germline V gene, CDR1 is SGDLS and CDR2 is YYNGEE. With V trimmed by 4 bases and J by 0 bases, 9 bases remained unmatched. The CDR3 reads CASSTTSTSASYNEQFF. The DNA of the CDR3 is TGTGCCAGCAGCACTACCTCGACTAGCGCCTCCTACAATGAGCAGTTCTTC.

This clonotype has a handful of counts. V gene TRBV20-1 combines with J gene TRBJ2-3; 7 nucleotides match TRBD2. V trimming: 0 bases; J trimming: 0 bases; junction bases outside the gene matches: 6. CDR1 DFQATT and CDR2 SNEGSKA come from the germline V gene (reference sequence). CDR3 length: 16 amino acids. The CDR3, as DNA: TGCAGTGCTAGAGATTTAGCGGGTCCTAGCACAGATACGCAGTATTTT. Encoded protein: CSARDLAGPSTDTQYF.

The V and J genes are TRBV5-1 and TRBJ2-3; perhaps TRBD1 as D (6 bases). The CDR3 is made up of 15 amino acids. Germline CDR1 is SGHRS and CDR2 is YFSETQ. Deletions cut 3 bases from V and 3 bases from J, with 14 bases between. The CDR3 DNA reads as TGCGCCAGCAGCTCGGACAGCGGACTTACAGATACGCAGTATTTT. Translation: CASSSDSGLTDTQYF.

The genes are TRBV5-6 and TRBJ2-1; no definite D call. Per germline, CDR1 SGHDT and CDR2 YYEEEE. The CDR3 consists of 15 residues. Deletions cut 0 bases from V and 4 bases from J, with 11 bases between. CDR3 in amino acids: CASSLGPAEYNEQFF. In nucleotides, the CDR3 is TGTGCCAGCAGCTTGGGACCAGCTGAATACAATGAGCAGTTCTTC.

A few counts support this clonotype. This chain joins TRBV28 and TRBJ2-1; D remains unclear. The CDR3 covers 16 residues. Germline CDR1 MDHEN, CDR2 SYDVKM. V lost 6 bases, J lost 0 bases, and 15 bases lay in between. The CDR3 here is CASRLTEPSSYNEQFF. CDR3 bases: TGTGCCAGCAGACTGACCGAGCCAAGCTCCTACAATGAGCAGTTCTTC.

This clonotype was detected a few times. The chain carries TRBV5-5 and TRBJ1-4; 10 nucleotides agree with TRBD1. Per germline, CDR1 SGHKS and CDR2 YYEKEE (reference sequence). After removal of 4 bases from V and 0 bases from J, the junction contained 6 bases not matched to a gene. This CDR3 region has 17 residues. The CDR3 bases are TGTGCCAGCAGCCGCAGGGACAGGGGAGCAACTAATGAAAAACTGTTTTTT. As protein: CASSRRDRGATNEKLFF.

The rearrangement joins TRBV3-1 to TRBJ1-4, with D tentatively TRBD1 (6 bases). Between the trimmed V and J ends, which lost 1 base and 8 bases, there was a span of 8 bases. CDR3 length equals 13 residues. Germline CDR1 is LGHDT and CDR2 is YNNKEL (reference sequence). CDR3 bases: TGTGCCAGCAGCCAAGGGACAGTCGAAAAACTGTTTTTT. This translates into CASSQGTVEKLFF.

The DNA of the CDR3 is TGTGCCAGCAGCTTAGTAATCGGAGATGGCTACACCTTC. This sequence encodes CASSLVIGDGYTF. This chain connects TRBV7-2 to TRBJ1-2; D not resolved. Looked up from germline, CDR1 is SGHTA and CDR2 is FQGNSA. V lost 1 base and J 6 bases, leaving 9 bases between the germline ends. The CDR3 consists of 13 residues. Variable domain in full (rest from reference TRBV7-2 and TRBJ1-2): GAGVSQSPSNKVTEKGKDVELRCDPISGHTALYWYRQSLGQGLEFLIYFQGNSAPDKSGLPSDRFSAERTGGSVSTLTIQRTQQEDSAVYLCASSLVIGDGYTFGSGTRLTVV.

For this clonotype: Its ends do not fully match the called genes, so a read error is possible. The J gene is TRBJ2-7, the V gene TRBV7-2; D unresolved. The CDR3 is 14 residues long. Germline V lookup: CDR1 SGHTA, CDR2 FQGNSA. The CDR3 DNA reads as TGCGCCAGCAGCCCAGATAGTGAGGCTTACGAGCAGTACTTC. Its protein product is CASSPDSEAYEQYF. The variable domain in full, with the rest retrieved from reference TRBV7-2 and TRBJ2-7, is GAGVSQSPSNKVTEKGKDVELRCDPISGHTALYWYRQSLGQGLEFLIYFQGNSAPDKSGLPSDRFSAERTGGSVSTLTIQRTQQEDSAVYLCASSPDSEAYEQYFGPGTRLTVT.

This clonotype has at least ten counts. The chain couples TRBV6-6 to TRBJ2-5; D remains unclear. The J call is in doubt because the DNA end fits TRBJ2-1 better. The CDR3 covers 11 residues. In germline, CDR1 is MNHNY, CDR2 SVGAGI (reference sequence). CDR3 in amino acids: CASSYSYEQFF. The CDR3 DNA reads as TGTGCCAGCAGTTACTCTTATGAGCAGTTCTTC.

The gene calls are TRBV7-9 and TRBJ2-5; no firm D call. Germline CDR1 and CDR2: SEHNR and FQNEAQ (reference sequence). The CDR3 sequence is 14 residues long. Trimming took off 2 bases at V and 1 base at J, with 8 bases between the two ends. The CDR3 reads CASSLQAGQETQYF. CDR3 in DNA: TGTGCCAGCAGCTTACAGGCAGGCCAAGAGACCCAGTACTTC.

This clonotype showed up many times. The chain has TRBV4-1 and TRBJ1-2; D is uncertain. There are 14 residues in the CDR3. The germline V gene has CDR1 MGHRA and CDR2 YSYEKL. V lost 4 bases, J lost 1 base, and 10 bases lay in between. CDR3 DNA: TGCGCCAGCAGCCCAGAACAGCTTAACTATGGCTACACCTTC. Residues: CASSPEQLNYGYTF.

In its sample, this clonotype was seen a few times. Since a much larger clone is just one base distant, this may be a read error. The chain joins TRBV12-3 or TRBV12-4 to TRBJ1-4; the match to TRBD1 covers 8 bases. CDR3 length: 15 amino acids. CDR3 in DNA: TGTGCCAGCAGTTTTTCCACAGGGGGTAATGAAAAACTGTCTTTT. The encoded protein is CASSFSTGGNEKLSF.

This clonotype has a handful of counts. The genes are TRBV28 and TRBJ1-5, with TRBD1 matching 7 bases. Germline V gene sequence: CDR1 MDHEN, CDR2 SYDVKM. V dropped 6 bases and J dropped 5; count of bases not matched to a gene: 13. This CDR3 has 16 amino acids. The CDR3: CASRQGVDRVYQPQHF. CDR3 nucleotides: TGTGCCAGCAGGCAGGGTGTCGACAGGGTCTATCAGCCCCAGCATTTT.

This clonotype was found a few times. The chain couples TRBV20-1 to TRBJ2-7; 7 nucleotides agree with TRBD1. The germline CDR1 and CDR2 sequences are DFQATT and SNEGSKA (reference sequence). CDR3 length: 12 amino acids. V shed 6 bases, J shed 3 bases, and the junction held 5 bases outside the gene matches. As DNA, the CDR3 is TGCAGTGCAAACCGGGACAGCTACGAGCAGTACTTC. This translates into CSANRDSYEQYF.

This clonotype has just a few counts. V usage is TRBV7-8 and J usage is TRBJ1-4; no clear D. CDR3 length: 15 residues. Trimming removed 5 bases at V and 6 bases at J, with 16 bases between. Germline CDR1 and CDR2: SGHVS and FQNEAQ. CDR3 sequence reads: CASSATSPEYEKLFF. In DNA form, the CDR3 reads TGTGCCAGCAGCGCGACGTCCCCGGAGTATGAAAAACTGTTTTTT.

In regard to this clonotype: A much larger clone lies a single base off, so this may be a read error. The genes are TRBV9 and TRBJ2-1; TRBD1 matches 9 bases. CDR1 SGDLS and CDR2 YYNGEE come from the germline V gene. Germline trimming cut 7 bases from V and 8 bases from J; bases unmatched to any gene: 13. This CDR3 has 15 amino acids. In DNA, the CDR3 is TGTGCCAGCTGTCACGGGACAGGGAAAGGCGATGAGCAGTTCTTC. Protein sequence: CASCHGTGKGDEQFF.

This chain links TRBV29-1 with TRBJ2-7; 9 bases are a match to TRBD2. Looked up from germline, CDR1 is SQVTM and CDR2 is ANQGSEA. The CDR3 has 12 amino acids. J was trimmed by 4 bases and V by 8 bases; bases with no gene match: 6. In DNA, the CDR3 is TGCAGCACAGGGACTAGCAGTTACGAGCAGTACTTC. The encoded protein is CSTGTSSYEQYF.